This is a list of T cell receptor beta chains from one sample in a study of blood T cell repertoires in COVID-19. TCRdb's table, derived via immunoSEQ multiplex PCR, lists solely in-frame clones and lacks some. Here the sample spans 250,000 to 350,000 clones, roughly 88% being singletons. The sample taken for sequencing was peripheral blood. These receptors all stem from a woman under 40 with active or convalescent COVID-19. CDR3s include the opening cysteine and the closing phenylalanine or tryptophan. Fields, in order: V gene, J gene, CDR3 protein.

V gene: TRBV5-1; J gene: TRBJ1-4; CDR3 protein: CASSAGTQSNEKLFF
V gene: TRBV7-5; J gene: TRBJ1-1; CDR3 protein: CARSPRDRVWTEAFF
V gene: TRBV7-2; J gene: TRBJ2-2; CDR3 protein: CASSSDRENTGELFF
V gene: TRBV10-2; J gene: TRBJ1-1; CDR3 protein: CASSGAGVGTEAFF
V gene: TRBV11-1; J gene: TRBJ1-1; CDR3 protein: CASSPLTGLNTEAFF
V gene: TRBV11-3; J gene: TRBJ2-1; CDR3 protein: CASSLFGGSGGADNEQFF
V gene: TRBV19; J gene: TRBJ1-4; CDR3 protein: CASSAGQGDAEKLFF
V gene: TRBV7-8; J gene: TRBJ2-2; CDR3 protein: CASSFETATGELFF
V gene: TRBV19; J gene: TRBJ2-7; CDR3 protein: CASSNVVSGEQYF
V gene: TRBV27; J gene: TRBJ2-6; CDR3 protein: CASTVRGGRGNSSGANVLTF
V gene: TRBV7-9; J gene: TRBJ1-6; CDR3 protein: CASSLGGGRTPLHF
V gene: TRBV2; J gene: TRBJ1-1; CDR3 protein: CASSEQGSTEAFF
V gene: TRBV30; J gene: TRBJ2-5; CDR3 protein: CAWSAVTGTVEETQYF
V gene: TRBV30; J gene: TRBJ1-6; CDR3 protein: CAWSKQPPYNSPLHF
V gene: TRBV19; J gene: TRBJ2-7; CDR3 protein: CATGPTGTYEQYF
V gene: TRBV13; J gene: TRBJ2-1; CDR3 protein: CASSLPGSGGAYEQFF
V gene: TRBV7-2; J gene: TRBJ1-6; CDR3 protein: CASTNSGGYNSPLHF
V gene: TRBV7-9; J gene: TRBJ1-1; CDR3 protein: CASSFRQGDTEAFF
V gene: TRBV5-3; J gene: TRBJ1-5; CDR3 protein: CARNPPGDVGPPPQHF
V gene: TRBV25-1; J gene: TRBJ1-1; CDR3 protein: CASSELGINRGEAFF
V gene: TRBV19; J gene: TRBJ1-3; CDR3 protein: CASSHNLSGNTIYF
V gene: TRBV30; J gene: TRBJ2-5; CDR3 protein: CAWSLLAGGQETQYF
V gene: TRBV5-6; J gene: TRBJ2-2; CDR3 protein: CASSLALTGFTGELFF
V gene: TRBV4-1; J gene: TRBJ1-2; CDR3 protein: CASSSRTGRSDTF
V gene: TRBV7-2; J gene: TRBJ1-2; CDR3 protein: CASSPQQGVGGYTF
V gene: TRBV11-2; J gene: TRBJ2-1; CDR3 protein: CASSYSGSSYNEQFF
V gene: TRBV19; J gene: TRBJ1-1; CDR3 protein: CASSIGQGMNTEAFF
V gene: TRBV7-7; J gene: TRBJ1-5; CDR3 protein: CASRGDRGLGNQPQHF
V gene: TRBV6-5; J gene: TRBJ2-5; CDR3 protein: CASTERGLVGETQYF
V gene: TRBV7-3; J gene: TRBJ2-2; CDR3 protein: CASSLTVAGKLFF
V gene: TRBV9; J gene: TRBJ2-2; CDR3 protein: CASSPGGHGGELFF
V gene: TRBV30; J gene: TRBJ2-3; CDR3 protein: CAWNRGDTDTQYF
V gene: TRBV18; J gene: TRBJ1-4; CDR3 protein: CASSPKQGAFEKLFF
V gene: TRBV28; J gene: TRBJ1-1; CDR3 protein: CASSPPGQMNTEAFF
V gene: TRBV19; J gene: TRBJ2-7; CDR3 protein: CASSMSLDREDEQYF
V gene: TRBV2; J gene: TRBJ2-3; CDR3 protein: CASRMTGVPDTQYF
V gene: TRBV28; J gene: TRBJ2-2; CDR3 protein: CASSTRQGLIAGELFF
V gene: TRBV18; J gene: TRBJ1-3; CDR3 protein: CASSPSGGQTGNTIYF
V gene: TRBV9; J gene: TRBJ2-2; CDR3 protein: CASSVDVDGANTGELFF
V gene: TRBV12-3/TRBV12-4; J gene: TRBJ1-2; CDR3 protein: CASIQGFGYGYTF
V gene: TRBV27; J gene: TRBJ2-5; CDR3 protein: CASSRTSATQETQYF
V gene: TRBV18; J gene: TRBJ2-3; CDR3 protein: CASSPRTSGSSTDTQYF
V gene: TRBV18; J gene: TRBJ1-3; CDR3 protein: CASSPAQAGVVSGNTIYF
V gene: TRBV18; J gene: TRBJ1-5; CDR3 protein: CASSPFAAGGNQPQHF
V gene: TRBV6-7; J gene: TRBJ2-3; CDR3 protein: CASSYSVGGRTDTQYF
V gene: TRBV6-2/TRBV6-3; J gene: TRBJ1-2; CDR3 protein: CASSKREPLYGYTF
V gene: TRBV19; J gene: TRBJ1-2; CDR3 protein: CASSIRSGVGDGYTF
V gene: TRBV3-1/TRBV3-2; J gene: TRBJ2-4; CDR3 protein: CASSWGDGENIQYF
V gene: TRBV29-1; J gene: TRBJ2-3; CDR3 protein: CSVGRGATDTQYF
V gene: TRBV7-2; J gene: TRBJ1-3; CDR3 protein: CASSLDRVGGNTIYF
V gene: TRBV18; J gene: TRBJ1-5; CDR3 protein: CASSRGLNQPQHF